This T cell receptor (beta chain) derives from a study of neurological immune-mediated disorders. Trimming removed 11 bases from V and 2 bases from J; junction bases left unmatched: 4. Germline V lookup: CDR1 MNHEY, CDR2 SVGAGI. The CDR3 extends over 12 amino acids. TCRdb redid the calling of the 5' RACE reads with MiXCR, one entry per CDR3 protein. Here the sample spans roughly 25,000 distinct CDR3 sequences, 2% to 2.5% being singletons. In this sample, this clonotype turned up many times. This chain links TRBV6-5 with TRBJ2-5; TRBD2 matches 8 bases. The sample consisted of PBMCs. The sequence derives from a woman aged 45-65 years with multiple sclerosis. In nucleotides, the CDR3 is TGTGCCTGCCGGGGGGGTCAAGAGACCCAGTACTTC. Its protein is CACRGGQETQYF.